This T cell receptor beta chain was recovered during a study of blood T cells in healthy people across ages. Whole-study results and caveats: A roughly linear age-dependent decrease characterized TCR beta diversity per million T cells. A strong correlation between TCR beta diversity and naive T cell percentage was seen.

With a J-beta primer mix and a sample-barcoded 5' primer, a second PCR ran about 7 to 11 cycles. Each single sample gave us at least 2.5 million CDR3-containing paired-end reads. Using its own MiXCR run on the 5' RACE reads, TCRdb lists one record per CDR3 protein. The sample has 850,000 to 950,000 distinct CDR3 sequences, around 28% seen once. The CDR3 has 16 residues. This clonotype was seen a few times. Its antigen is not identified. A much larger clonotype is one base distant, so this may be a read error. The sequence was obtained from an elderly woman in good health. Sequenced: blood. This rearrangement joins TRBV21-1 to TRBJ2-3; the D call in the table, TRBD2, was not verified against the DNA. TRBV21-1 constitutes a pseudogene. The CDR3 loop reads CARRRRLAGAPDTQYF. The CDR3 region has the DNA TGTGCCCGCAGAAGAAGACTAGCGGGGGCACCAGATACGCAGTATTTT.